This is a list of T cell receptor beta chains from one sample in a study of response to subunit inactivated influenza vaccine. TCRdb re-called the RT-PCR reads with MiXCR, one entry per CDR3 protein. The sample yields roughly 290,000 distinct CDR3 sequences, about a fifth seen once. The source material was PBMCs from blood, sampled less than 22 months after vaccination. Receptors were obtained from a man between 50 and 75 years old who received an inactivated influenza vaccine. Each CDR3 is given with its conserved first and last residue. Fields, in order: CDR3 protein, V gene, CDR3 length, clone size. Expanded clones are given a class, and other clones once, few, many or no size at all.

CASSLGGPNTGELFF TRBV7-6 15 few
CASSPDTGGTEAFF TRBV7-2 14 few
CASSRILSGGDTQYF TRBV4-3 15 -
CASSLAQGEETQYF TRBV12-3/TRBV12-4 14 few
CASSLGPKLFF TRBV7-9 11 few
CASSLGRGGGAADTQYF TRBV7-9 17 few
CASSLAGGGYTF TRBV12-3/TRBV12-4 12 many
CASSELGISGANVLTF TRBV2 16 -
CASSLDRTNGYTF TRBV6-1 13 -
CSARENIQYF TRBV20-1 10 -
CASRNAASTDTQYF TRBV7-2 14 -
CASSHGLTSYEQYF TRBV3-1 14 many
CASSLRQGTYGYTF TRBV28 14 -
CASSRTRAKNIQYF TRBV7-8 14 few
CASSRTGGWNTEAFF TRBV18 15 -
CASSYSSGRSTDTQYF TRBV6-5 16 -
CASSSTTGGFYNEQFF TRBV11-2 16 few
CASSFGTGKETQYF TRBV7-2 14 -
CASSQGGTVYNEQFF TRBV3-1 15 few
CASSLTSGGTYEQYF TRBV5-1 15 -
CATQSRGATTSYEQYF TRBV10-2 16 few
CASSYRDTRLRYTF TRBV7-2 14 few
CASSSHAGGYTEAFF TRBV27 15 large